This is a list of T cell receptor beta chains from one sample in a study of shared clonotypes between healthy human individuals. Using immunoSEQ multiplex PCR, the repertoire was profiled, and TCRdb retains in-frame clones only, with some absent. This sample has some 2,500,000 clones, with 85% to 95% found just once. Input material: naive CD4+ T cells from PBMCs. Receptors were obtained from a man aged 18-30 years in good health. Some clones in this sample may be carry-over from other donors' samples. The CDR3 runs from the conserved cysteine through the conserved F or W. A D gene is named only where the DNA matches it firmly. Clone size appears in some rows only: once, few, many, or a class for an expanded clone.

clone_size: NA; v_call: TRBV5-3; j_call: TRBJ1-1; d_call: NA; cdr3_aa: CARSPTTGIGDEAFF; cdr3_nt: TGTGCCAGAAGCCCAACTACGGGGATTGGTGATGAAGCTTTCTTT
clone_size: NA; v_call: TRBV6-5; j_call: TRBJ2-3; d_call: NA; cdr3_aa: CASSYSRFPDTQYF; cdr3_nt: TGTGCCAGCAGTTACTCACGCTTCCCAGATACGCAGTATTTT
clone_size: NA; v_call: TRBV4-1; j_call: TRBJ1-1; d_call: NA; cdr3_aa: CASSRRDSGGWTEAFF; cdr3_nt: TGCGCCAGCAGCCGACGGGACTCCGGAGGTTGGACTGAAGCTTTCTTT
clone_size: NA; v_call: TRBV2; j_call: TRBJ2-1; d_call: NA; cdr3_aa: CASSAALLLNNEQFF; cdr3_nt: TGTGCCAGCAGTGCAGCCCTCTTATTAAACAATGAGCAGTTCTTC
clone_size: NA; v_call: TRBV4-1; j_call: TRBJ2-1; d_call: TRBD1; cdr3_aa: CASSQGTGERVRQFF; cdr3_nt: TGCGCCAGCAGCCAGGGGACAGGGGAGCGGGTTAGGCAGTTCTTC
clone_size: once; v_call: TRBV5-1; j_call: TRBJ2-7; d_call: TRBD1; cdr3_aa: CASRQTGGRYEQYF; cdr3_nt: TGCGCCAGCAGACAGACAGGGGGTCGATACGAGCAGTACTTC
clone_size: NA; v_call: TRBV7-2; j_call: TRBJ2-7; d_call: TRBD2; cdr3_aa: CASSLARLAGGREQYF; cdr3_nt: TGTGCCAGCAGCTTAGCGCGTCTAGCGGGAGGTAGAGAGCAGTACTTC
clone_size: NA; v_call: TRBV10-2; j_call: TRBJ1-2; d_call: NA; cdr3_aa: CASSESGPGPQGGYTF; cdr3_nt: TGCGCCAGCAGTGAGTCTGGGCCAGGCCCCCAGGGTGGCTACACCTTC
clone_size: NA; v_call: TRBV6-6; j_call: TRBJ1-4; d_call: NA; cdr3_aa: CASTRDVGEKLFF; cdr3_nt: TGTGCCAGCACCCGGGATGTCGGAGAAAAACTGTTTTTT
clone_size: NA; v_call: TRBV11-2; j_call: TRBJ2-5; d_call: TRBD2; cdr3_aa: CASSPLVGREVQETQYF; cdr3_nt: TGTGCCAGCAGCCCCCTGGTAGGACGGGAGGTACAAGAGACCCAGTACTTC
clone_size: NA; v_call: TRBV28; j_call: TRBJ2-1; d_call: TRBD1; cdr3_aa: CASRLPGTGTNEQFF; cdr3_nt: TGTGCCAGCAGGCTCCCCGGGACAGGGACCAATGAGCAGTTCTTC
clone_size: NA; v_call: TRBV9; j_call: TRBJ2-2; d_call: NA; cdr3_aa: CASSLRGNTGELFF; cdr3_nt: TGTGCCAGCAGCTTACGGGGGAACACCGGGGAGCTGTTTTTT
clone_size: NA; v_call: TRBV15; j_call: TRBJ2-7; d_call: NA; cdr3_aa: CATSRDAPYEQYF; cdr3_nt: TGTGCCACCAGCAGAGATGCGCCCTACGAGCAGTACTTC
clone_size: NA; v_call: TRBV7-9; j_call: TRBJ2-7; d_call: TRBD2; cdr3_aa: CASSAGTSGSYEQYF; cdr3_nt: TGTGCCAGCAGCGCCGGGACTAGCGGGAGTTACGAGCAGTACTTC
clone_size: NA; v_call: TRBV28; j_call: TRBJ1-1; d_call: NA; cdr3_aa: CASSLPPIMNTEAFF; cdr3_nt: TGTGCCAGCAGTCTCCCCCCGATAATGAACACTGAAGCTTTCTTT
clone_size: NA; v_call: TRBV6-1; j_call: TRBJ2-7; d_call: NA; cdr3_aa: CASSPHRVGSEQYF; cdr3_nt: TGTGCCAGCAGTCCCCACAGGGTCGGGTCCGAGCAGTACTTC
clone_size: NA; v_call: TRBV11-2; j_call: TRBJ2-1; d_call: TRBD2; cdr3_aa: CASSGIRTSGRGSYNEQFF; cdr3_nt: TGTGCCAGCAGCGGAATAAGGACTAGCGGGAGGGGCTCCTACAATGAGCAGTTCTTC
clone_size: NA; v_call: TRBV5-1; j_call: TRBJ2-5; d_call: TRBD1; cdr3_aa: CASSLRQGDQETQYF; cdr3_nt: TGCGCCAGCAGCTTGCGACAGGGGGACCAAGAGACCCAGTACTTC
clone_size: few; v_call: TRBV27; j_call: TRBJ2-7; d_call: NA; cdr3_aa: CASSLSGPIYEQYF; cdr3_nt: TGTGCCAGCAGTTTATCAGGGCCAATCTACGAGCAGTACTTC
clone_size: NA; v_call: TRBV10-1; j_call: TRBJ2-7; d_call: TRBD2; cdr3_aa: CASSTPSGTSGDSSYEQYF; cdr3_nt: TGCGCCAGCAGCACACCGTCCGGGACTAGCGGGGATAGCTCCTACGAGCAGTACTTC
clone_size: NA; v_call: TRBV30; j_call: TRBJ1-5; d_call: NA; cdr3_aa: CAWSVNSNQPQHF; cdr3_nt: TGTGCCTGGAGTGTTAACAGCAATCAGCCCCAGCATTTT
clone_size: NA; v_call: TRBV20-1; j_call: TRBJ2-3; d_call: NA; cdr3_aa: CSVETAGGQYF; cdr3_nt: TGCAGTGTTGAAACTGCCGGGGGGCAGTATTTT
clone_size: NA; v_call: TRBV7-3; j_call: TRBJ2-1; d_call: NA; cdr3_aa: CASSLQGPGEQFF; cdr3_nt: TGTGCCAGCAGCTTACAGGGTCCCGGGGAGCAGTTCTTC
clone_size: NA; v_call: TRBV19; j_call: TRBJ2-3; d_call: NA; cdr3_aa: CASSSGDTQYF; cdr3_nt: TGTGCCAGTAGTAGCGGAGATACGCAGTATTTT
clone_size: NA; v_call: TRBV11-3; j_call: TRBJ2-5; d_call: TRBD1; cdr3_aa: CASSRTGVETQYF; cdr3_nt: TGTGCCAGCAGTCGAACAGGGGTAGAGACCCAGTACTTC
clone_size: once; v_call: TRBV19; j_call: TRBJ1-1; d_call: TRBD1; cdr3_aa: CASARQGAYTEAFF; cdr3_nt: TGTGCCAGTGCAAGACAGGGGGCCTACACTGAAGCTTTCTTT
clone_size: NA; v_call: TRBV5-1; j_call: TRBJ2-1; d_call: TRBD2; cdr3_aa: CASSSSGRRVGEQFF; cdr3_nt: TGCGCCAGCAGCTCTAGCGGGAGACGAGTAGGTGAGCAGTTCTTC
clone_size: once; v_call: TRBV28; j_call: TRBJ1-2; d_call: NA; cdr3_aa: CASSFPANYGYTF; cdr3_nt: TGTGCCAGCAGTTTCCCCGCAAACTATGGCTACACCTTC
clone_size: NA; v_call: TRBV5-1; j_call: TRBJ2-5; d_call: NA; cdr3_aa: CASSTGQAKETQYF; cdr3_nt: TGCGCCAGCAGCACCGGGCAAGCCAAAGAGACCCAGTACTTC
clone_size: NA; v_call: TRBV7-9; j_call: TRBJ2-1; d_call: TRBD2; cdr3_aa: CASSSSRETQFF; cdr3_nt: TGTGCCAGCAGCTCGTCGCGGGAGACGCAGTTCTTC
clone_size: NA; v_call: TRBV13; j_call: TRBJ1-4; d_call: NA; cdr3_aa: CASSSRTAYNEKLFF; cdr3_nt: TGTGCCAGCAGCTCCCGGACAGCTTATAATGAAAAACTGTTTTTT
clone_size: NA; v_call: TRBV18; j_call: TRBJ1-5; d_call: NA; cdr3_aa: CASSPGPNNQPQHF; cdr3_nt: TGTGCCAGCTCACCGGGACCAAACAATCAGCCCCAGCATTTT
clone_size: NA; v_call: TRBV29-1; j_call: TRBJ2-5; d_call: NA; cdr3_aa: CSVRQGGETQYF; cdr3_nt: TGCAGCGTTAGGCAGGGGGGAGAGACCCAGTACTTC
clone_size: NA; v_call: TRBV4-1; j_call: TRBJ2-1; d_call: NA; cdr3_aa: CASSQLVPNEQFF; cdr3_nt: TGCGCCAGCAGCCAACTAGTCCCCAATGAGCAGTTCTTC
clone_size: NA; v_call: TRBV7-3; j_call: TRBJ2-1; d_call: TRBD2; cdr3_aa: CASSSGLAGVKEQFF; cdr3_nt: TGTGCCAGCAGCTCCGGACTAGCGGGAGTCAAGGAGCAGTTCTTC
clone_size: NA; v_call: TRBV28; j_call: TRBJ1-1; d_call: TRBD1; cdr3_aa: CASRPPLRTGIHTEAFF; cdr3_nt: TGTGCCAGCAGGCCCCCCCTACGGACAGGGATCCACACTGAAGCTTTCTTT
clone_size: NA; v_call: TRBV28; j_call: TRBJ2-7; d_call: TRBD1; cdr3_aa: CASSRGSDRGHEQYF; cdr3_nt: TGTGCCAGCAGTCGAGGATCCGACAGGGGACACGAGCAGTACTTC
clone_size: NA; v_call: TRBV9; j_call: TRBJ2-1; d_call: NA; cdr3_aa: CASSVGREPSYNEQFF; cdr3_nt: TGTGCCAGCAGCGTAGGGAGGGAGCCATCCTACAATGAGCAGTTCTTC
clone_size: NA; v_call: TRBV6-1; j_call: TRBJ2-4; d_call: TRBD1; cdr3_aa: CASSLTGGNIQYF; cdr3_nt: TGTGCCAGCAGCCTGACAGGGGGGAACATTCAGTACTTC
clone_size: NA; v_call: TRBV6-1; j_call: TRBJ2-6; d_call: NA; cdr3_aa: CASSEFPGANVLTF; cdr3_nt: TGTGCCAGCAGTGAATTCCCTGGGGCCAACGTCCTGACTTTC
clone_size: NA; v_call: TRBV11-2; j_call: TRBJ1-3; d_call: NA; cdr3_aa: CASSLFYAPGNTIYF; cdr3_nt: TGTGCCAGCAGCTTATTTTACGCCCCTGGAAACACCATATATTTT
clone_size: NA; v_call: TRBV4-1; j_call: TRBJ2-7; d_call: NA; cdr3_aa: CASSQARPPALSHEQYF; cdr3_nt: TGCGCCAGCAGCCAAGCTCGTCCACCAGCCTTGTCCCACGAGCAGTACTTC
clone_size: NA; v_call: TRBV4-2; j_call: TRBJ2-7; d_call: NA; cdr3_aa: CASSQDRRVYEQYF; cdr3_nt: TGTGCCAGCAGCCAAGATAGGAGGGTCTACGAGCAGTACTTC
clone_size: NA; v_call: TRBV7-3; j_call: TRBJ2-7; d_call: TRBD2; cdr3_aa: CASSLGLAGGLGEQYF; cdr3_nt: TGTGCCAGCAGCCTTGGACTAGCGGGAGGCTTAGGCGAGCAGTACTTC
clone_size: NA; v_call: TRBV29-1; j_call: TRBJ1-1; d_call: TRBD1; cdr3_aa: CSVNTGTGTEAFF; cdr3_nt: TGCAGCGTCAATACAGGGACAGGCACTGAAGCTTTCTTT
clone_size: NA; v_call: TRBV15; j_call: TRBJ1-2; d_call: NA; cdr3_aa: CATSSSNYGYTF; cdr3_nt: TGTGCCACCAGCTCATCTAACTATGGCTACACCTTC
clone_size: NA; v_call: TRBV7-2; j_call: TRBJ1-3; d_call: NA; cdr3_aa: CASSLASGNTIYF; cdr3_nt: TGTGCCAGCAGCTTAGCCTCTGGAAACACCATATATTTT
clone_size: NA; v_call: TRBV5-1; j_call: TRBJ2-4; d_call: NA; cdr3_aa: CASSLPSGAAARNIQYF; cdr3_nt: TGCGCCAGCAGCTTGCCATCAGGGGCCGCCGCCCGTAACATTCAGTACTTC
clone_size: NA; v_call: TRBV6-5; j_call: TRBJ2-5; d_call: NA; cdr3_aa: CASSPGGKETQYF; cdr3_nt: TGTGCCAGCAGCCCCGGGGGTAAAGAGACCCAGTACTTC
clone_size: NA; v_call: TRBV5-1; j_call: TRBJ2-5; d_call: NA; cdr3_aa: CASRPGGGRGWETQYF; cdr3_nt: TGCGCCAGCAGGCCCGGCGGAGGCAGAGGTTGGGAGACCCAGTACTTC